One sample yielded the 8 T cell receptor beta chains listed below, sequenced in a study of blood T cell repertoires in COVID-19. Sequencing used immunoSEQ multiplex PCR; TCRdb keeps in-frame clones, though not all of them. The sample comprises some 62,000 clones, approximately 80% of which are singletons, and 3.8% rests with the top ten. Specimen: PBMCs or T cells enriched from blood (not recorded which). The source of these receptors is a middle-aged woman with acute COVID-19.

This clone has more than one count but fewer than ten. V gene TRBV24-1 combines with J gene TRBJ1-2; D gene uncertain. V was shortened by 3 bases and J by 8 bases, with 12 bases between the two germline ends. The germline CDR1 and CDR2 sequences are KGHDR and SFDVKD. The length of the CDR3 is 13 residues. This CDR3 reads CATSDNPSVGYTF. The CDR3 nucleotides are TGTGCCACCAGTGATAATCCCTCAGTCGGCTACACCTTC.

The genes are TRBV19 and TRBJ2-5, with D possibly TRBD2 on 5 matching bases. The V end was cut by 6 bases, the J end by 3 bases, with 17 bases between. The CDR3 contains 15 residues. Germline lookup yields CDR1 LNHDA and CDR2 SQIVND (reference sequence). CDR3: CASRNWGENKETQYF. The CDR3 DNA sequence: TGTGCCAGTAGAAACTGGGGAGAAAACAAAGAGACCCAGTACTTC.

The J gene is TRBJ2-7, the V gene TRBV3-1 (or the pseudogene TRBV3-2); 9 nucleotides agree with TRBD1. The germline CDR1 and CDR2 sequences are LGHDT and YNNKEL (reference sequence). CDR3 length: 16 amino acids. The V segment lost 3 bases and the J segment 2 bases; nucleotides outside the gene matches: 8. The chain's CDR3 is CASSQLPGQGAYEQYF. The CDR3 coding sequence is TGTGCCAGCAGCCAGCTTCCGGGACAGGGCGCCTACGAGCAGTACTTC.

The chain is built from TRBV5-3 and TRBJ2-2; D call uncertain. TRBV5-3 falls under the ORF class, with uncertain function. V shed 0 bases and J shed 0 bases, with 15 bases lying between them. The CDR3 totals 18 residues. Written as DNA, the CDR3 is TGTGCCAGAAGCTTGGACTCGACTGCAGACGCGAACACCGGGGAGCTGTTTTTT. Its protein product is CARSLDSTADANTGELFF.

The CDR3 coding sequence is TGTGCCAGCACCCGAAGACTGGACTCTGGAAACACCATATATTTT. Its protein is CASTRRLDSGNTIYF. The V call is TRBV6-5, the J call TRBJ1-3; D gene uncertain. CDR3 length: 15 residues. CDR1 is MNHEY, CDR2 SVGAGI, per germline. V was shortened by 7 bases and J by 0 bases, with 13 bases between the two germline ends.

V usage is TRBV5-1 and J usage is TRBJ2-7, with D perhaps matching TRBD2 (5 bases). V was shortened by 0 bases and J by 5 bases, with 12 bases between the two germline ends. CDR1 and CDR2 (germline): SGHRS, YFSETQ. The CDR3 loop spans 14 amino acids. CDR3 nucleotides: TGCGCCAGCAGCTTGGGTTTCAGCGGAGACGAGCAGTACGTC. It codes for CASSLGFSGDEQYV.

This clone is judged medium-sized. V is TRBV19 and J is TRBJ1-5, with 9 bases matching TRBD1. J gave up 3 bases and V 9 bases, and 9 bases lay outside the gene matches. From germline, CDR1 is LNHDA and CDR2 SQIVND (reference sequence). There are 15 residues in the CDR3. CDR3 DNA: TGTGCCAGCTCGGGGGGACAGGGTAACAATCAGCCCCAGCATTTT. Amino acids: CASSGGQGNNQPQHF.

The chain employs TRBV2 and TRBJ1-1; the D is unclear. V lost 4 bases and J lost 4, with 7 bases in between. The CDR3 is 12 amino acids. CDR1 and CDR2 from the germline V gene are SNHLY and FYNNEI. The CDR3 nucleotides read TGTGCCAGCAGTGTCTACAGCACTGAAGCTTTCTTT. Protein sequence: CASSVYSTEAFF.